Presented here are 3 T cell receptor beta chains from one specimen sequenced in a study of cytomegalovirus exposure and HLA in healthy donors. 60 Vbeta and 13 Jbeta primers were used in PCR. Sequenced by immunoSEQ multiplex PCR; TCRdb stores in-frame clones only, minus some. The table has about 50,000 clones, over 70% seen once; the top ten hold 7.5% to 8.5%. Sequencing used PBMCs. These receptor sequences come from a man under 40 in good health and CMV-seropositive.

The chain has TRBV18 and TRBJ1-6; D is perhaps TRBD1 (6 bases). In germline, CDR1 is KGHSH, CDR2 LQKENI. There are 15 residues in the CDR3. Trimming removed 0 bases from V and 9 bases from J, with 12 bases in between. The CDR3 DNA reads as TGTGCCAGCTCACCACCGCTACAGGGTGCTTCACCCCTCCACTTT. Translating it yields CASSPPLQGASPLHF.

V and J are TRBV7-9 and TRBJ1-1; TRBD1 might be the D (6 bases). Germline V gene lookup returns CDR1 SEHNR and CDR2 FQNEAQ (reference sequence). The V gene lost 2 bases and the J gene lost 2 bases, with 9 bases spanning the gap. This CDR3 has 14 amino acids. The CDR3 sequence: CASSLRGQNTEAFF. The CDR3 DNA reads TGTGCCAGCAGCTTAAGGGGACAAAACACTGAAGCTTTCTTT. The variable domain in full, with the rest retrieved from reference TRBV7-9 and TRBJ1-1, is DTGVSQNPRHKITKRGQNVTFRCDPISEHNRLYWYRQTLGQGPEFLTYFQNEAQLEKSRLLSDRFSAERPKGSFSTLEIQRTEQGDSAMYLCASSLRGQNTEAFFGQGTRLTVV.

V is TRBV5-8 and J is TRBJ2-6, with D unresolved. This CDR3 has 19 residues. Trimming removed 0 bases at V and 3 bases at J, with 19 bases between. Germline CDR1 SGHTS, CDR2 YDEGEE. CDR3 sequence reads: CASSLVWIPSSLGANVLTF. The CDR3 DNA follows: TGTGCCAGCAGCTTGGTTTGGATCCCCTCTAGTCTTGGGGCCAACGTCCTGACTTTC.